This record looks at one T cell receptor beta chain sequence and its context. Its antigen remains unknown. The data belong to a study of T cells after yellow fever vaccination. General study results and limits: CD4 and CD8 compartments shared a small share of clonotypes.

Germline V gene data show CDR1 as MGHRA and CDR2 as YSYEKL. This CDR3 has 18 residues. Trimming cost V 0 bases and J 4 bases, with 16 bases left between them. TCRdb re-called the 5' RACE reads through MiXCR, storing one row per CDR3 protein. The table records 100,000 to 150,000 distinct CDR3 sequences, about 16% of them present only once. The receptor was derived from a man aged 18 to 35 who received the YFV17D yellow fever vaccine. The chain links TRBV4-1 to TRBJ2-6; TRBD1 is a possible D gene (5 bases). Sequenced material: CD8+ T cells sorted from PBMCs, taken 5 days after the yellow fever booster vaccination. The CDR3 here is CASSQDQGWVTGANVLTF. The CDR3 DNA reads TGCGCCAGCAGCCAAGATCAGGGTTGGGTTACGGGGGCCAACGTCCTGACTTTC.